The text below deals with one TCR beta chain. Antigen unknown. The sample belongs to a study of response to subunit inactivated influenza vaccine. Findings of the study overall: Few additional T cells are recruited per seasonal influenza vaccination, authors suggested.

The CDR3 has 14 residues. Deletions cut 1 base from V and 4 bases from J, with 11 bases between. Germline-derived CDR1 and CDR2 are DFQATT and SNEGSKA (reference sequence). TCRdb re-derived calls from the RT-PCR reads in MiXCR, one entry per CDR3 protein. The table lists about 500,000 distinct CDR3 sequences, about 15% of them singletons. This TCR derives from a man in his fifties or sixties who received an inactivated influenza vaccine. The sample here was CD4+ T cells sorted from PBMCs, taken about 23 months after vaccination. The rearrangement uses TRBV20-1 and TRBJ2-1; no firm D call. CDR3 protein: CSARGHLRYNEQFF. The CDR3, as DNA: TGCAGTGCTAGAGGCCACTTACGTTACAATGAGCAGTTCTTC.